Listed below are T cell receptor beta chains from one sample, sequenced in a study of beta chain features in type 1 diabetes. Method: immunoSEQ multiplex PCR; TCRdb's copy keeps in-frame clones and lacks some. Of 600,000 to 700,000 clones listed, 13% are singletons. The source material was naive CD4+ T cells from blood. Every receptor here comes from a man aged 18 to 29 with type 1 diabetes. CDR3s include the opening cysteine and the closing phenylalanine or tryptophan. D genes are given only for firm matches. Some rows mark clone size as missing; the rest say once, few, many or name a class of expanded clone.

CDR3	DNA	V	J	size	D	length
CATRGEDEQYF	TGTGCCACACGGGGGGAGGACGAGCAGTACTTC	TRBV28	TRBJ2-7	few	TRBD2	11
CASSPTSGGTWEQFF	TGTGCCAGCAGCCCGACTAGCGGGGGCACGTGGGAGCAGTTCTTC	TRBV25-1	TRBJ2-1	NA	TRBD2	15
CASSWERGRIADTQYF	TGCGCCAGCAGCTGGGAAAGGGGAAGGATCGCAGATACGCAGTATTTT	TRBV5-1	TRBJ2-3	NA	NA	16
CASSLVTAGEPNEQFF	TGCGCCAGCAGCTTGGTGACAGCGGGGGAACCCAATGAGCAGTTCTTC	TRBV5-1	TRBJ2-1	NA	TRBD2	16
CASSFGGRNTEAFF	TGTGCCAGCAGTTTCGGGGGGAGGAACACTGAAGCTTTCTTT	TRBV27	TRBJ1-1	few	NA	14
CASSEQGAGNSPLHF	TGTGCCAGCAGTGAACAGGGGGCAGGGAATTCACCCCTCCACTTT	TRBV2	TRBJ1-6	NA	TRBD1	15
CASSQWTETWGGYTF	TGTGCCAGCAGCCAATGGACAGAAACCTGGGGTGGCTACACCTTC	TRBV4-2	TRBJ1-2	NA	NA	15
CASSPDRANTGELFF	TGTGCCAGCTCACCAGACAGGGCGAACACCGGGGAGCTGTTTTTT	TRBV18	TRBJ2-2	NA	TRBD1	15
CASSQEDRPTNTGELFF	TGCGCCAGCAGCCAAGAGGACAGGCCCACGAACACCGGGGAGCTGTTTTTT	TRBV4-1	TRBJ2-2	few	TRBD1	17
CASSPRDSNQPQHF	TGTGCCAGCAGTCCCCGGGATTCCAATCAGCCCCAGCATTTT	TRBV27	TRBJ1-5	few	NA	14
CACAQGVTDTQYF	TGTGCCTGTGCCCAGGGGGTGACAGATACGCAGTATTTT	TRBV30	TRBJ2-3	few	TRBD1	13
CASSEYGGRTSGGAADTQYF	TGTGCCAGCAGTGAATATGGGGGTCGGACTAGCGGGGGAGCTGCAGATACGCAGTATTTT	TRBV2	TRBJ2-3	NA	TRBD2	20
CASSISGRQTYEQYF	TGCGCCAGCAGCATCTCAGGACGCCAGACCTACGAGCAGTACTTC	TRBV5-1	TRBJ2-7	few	NA	15
CASSRGTSSGGDTGELFF	TGCGCCAGCAGCCGCGGCACTTCTAGCGGGGGAGACACCGGGGAGCTGTTTTTT	TRBV4-1	TRBJ2-2	NA	TRBD2	18
CASSDEGADYGYTF	TGCGCCAGCAGCGACGAAGGGGCTGACTATGGCTACACCTTC	TRBV5-1	TRBJ1-2	NA	NA	14
CAWSTSGAEQFF	TGTGCCTGGAGTACTAGCGGGGCTGAGCAGTTCTTC	TRBV30	TRBJ2-1	few	TRBD2	12
CASSFPGDTQYF	TGTGCCAGCAGCTTCCCCGGGGATACGCAGTATTTT	TRBV7-9	TRBJ2-3	few	NA	12
CASSPRGGKLFF	TGTGCCAGCAGCCCCAGGGGTGGAAAACTGTTTTTT	TRBV27	TRBJ1-4	NA	NA	12
CASSRDSRTKYQETQYF	TGTGCCAGCAGCCGCGACAGCCGAACAAAGTACCAAGAGACCCAGTACTTC	TRBV13	TRBJ2-5	NA	NA	17
CASSLLLAGTGNEKLFF	TGTGCCAGCAGCTTGCTACTTGCGGGGACCGGTAATGAAAAACTGTTTTTT	TRBV5-6	TRBJ1-4	NA	NA	17
CASSLGTGDGYTF	TGTGCCAGCAGTTTGGGGACAGGGGATGGCTACACCTTC	TRBV28	TRBJ1-2	NA	TRBD1	13
CASRTLTGAYEQYF	TGTGCCAGCAGGACCTTGACAGGGGCGTACGAGCAGTACTTC	TRBV6-5	TRBJ2-7	few	TRBD1	14
CASSGRADEAFF	TGTGCCAGCTCTGGACGAGCTGATGAAGCTTTCTTT	TRBV18	TRBJ1-1	NA	NA	12